Listed below are T cell receptor beta chains from one sample, sequenced in a study of radiation and T cells in renal cell carcinoma. Clones were sequenced by immunoSEQ multiplex PCR, and TCRdb holds only the in-frame ones, with some missing. The sample carries tens of thousands of clones, 85% recorded once. Sequencing was performed on blood, taken from a patient whose treatment included radiotherapy and nephrectomy. The source is a middle-aged man with renal cell carcinoma. The CDR3 runs from the conserved cysteine through the conserved F or W. Clone size appears in some rows only: once, few, many, or a class for an expanded clone.

v_gene: TRBV28; j_gene: TRBJ2-3; abundance: few; CDR3aa: CASSFRSLNTQYF
v_gene: TRBV19; j_gene: TRBJ2-6; abundance: -; CDR3aa: CASSIGATGANVLTF
v_gene: TRBV4-1; j_gene: TRBJ2-7; abundance: -; CDR3aa: CASSQVEGSSYEQYF
v_gene: TRBV7-3; j_gene: TRBJ1-1; abundance: -; CDR3aa: CASSSQGDTEAFF
v_gene: TRBV19; j_gene: TRBJ1-5; abundance: -; CDR3aa: CASSRTGSNQPQHF
v_gene: TRBV25-1; j_gene: TRBJ1-5; abundance: once; CDR3aa: CASSGFEGQPQHF
v_gene: TRBV6-5; j_gene: TRBJ2-1; abundance: -; CDR3aa: CASSYSSGGPYNEQFF
v_gene: TRBV5-1; j_gene: TRBJ2-1; abundance: -; CDR3aa: CASSPTGDLSYNEQFF
v_gene: TRBV6-6; j_gene: TRBJ1-2; abundance: -; CDR3aa: CASSNPPMIHYNGYTF
v_gene: TRBV7-3; j_gene: TRBJ1-6; abundance: -; CDR3aa: CASSLNVPVPGRDSPLHF
v_gene: TRBV7-6; j_gene: TRBJ1-3; abundance: -; CDR3aa: CASSEVVGAGGNTIYF
v_gene: TRBV19; j_gene: TRBJ2-7; abundance: -; CDR3aa: CASSKGLAGASQQYF
v_gene: TRBV4-1; j_gene: TRBJ2-1; abundance: -; CDR3aa: CASSQEWLAGDFNEQFF
v_gene: TRBV7-2; j_gene: TRBJ2-7; abundance: -; CDR3aa: CASSSRGTVWGSSYEQYF
v_gene: TRBV7-9; j_gene: TRBJ2-5; abundance: -; CDR3aa: CASSFSGQETQYF
v_gene: TRBV19; j_gene: TRBJ1-4; abundance: -; CDR3aa: CASSLDRANEKLFF
v_gene: TRBV5-1; j_gene: TRBJ2-1; abundance: -; CDR3aa: CASSLDSASSYNEQFF
v_gene: TRBV5-3; j_gene: TRBJ1-1; abundance: -; CDR3aa: CARSLGDGGTEAFF
v_gene: TRBV18; j_gene: TRBJ2-3; abundance: -; CDR3aa: CASSSSWLGGAGNTDTQYF
v_gene: TRBV7-6; j_gene: TRBJ2-7; abundance: -; CDR3aa: CASSSTPGQGYEQYF
v_gene: TRBV5-1; j_gene: TRBJ2-2; abundance: -; CDR3aa: CASSLAGRDTGELFF
v_gene: TRBV7-8; j_gene: TRBJ2-7; abundance: -; CDR3aa: CASSWQGYEQYF
v_gene: TRBV4-1; j_gene: TRBJ2-7; abundance: -; CDR3aa: CASSPRWTGKGYEQYF
v_gene: TRBV13; j_gene: TRBJ2-5; abundance: -; CDR3aa: CASSLGRETQYF
v_gene: TRBV6-5; j_gene: TRBJ1-2; abundance: -; CDR3aa: CASSYTALTNYGYTF
v_gene: TRBV19; j_gene: TRBJ2-2; abundance: -; CDR3aa: CASSIRIRVDTGELFF
v_gene: TRBV4-2; j_gene: TRBJ2-1; abundance: -; CDR3aa: CASSPGLAGFYNEQFF
v_gene: TRBV9; j_gene: TRBJ2-2; abundance: -; CDR3aa: CASSVVPGELFF
v_gene: TRBV4-3; j_gene: TRBJ1-2; abundance: -; CDR3aa: CASSQDLQYGYTF
v_gene: TRBV18; j_gene: TRBJ2-3; abundance: -; CDR3aa: CASSPPAGTDTQYF
v_gene: TRBV4-3; j_gene: TRBJ2-1; abundance: -; CDR3aa: CASSQGGEGAHEQFF
v_gene: TRBV6-4; j_gene: TRBJ1-2; abundance: once; CDR3aa: CASSEGTGGIYGYTF
v_gene: TRBV5-1; j_gene: TRBJ2-5; abundance: -; CDR3aa: CASSFFASAKQETQYF
v_gene: TRBV19; j_gene: TRBJ1-1; abundance: -; CDR3aa: CASSSFYISSGLTEAFF
v_gene: TRBV6-1; j_gene: TRBJ1-6; abundance: -; CDR3aa: CASSEWFRNSPLHF
v_gene: TRBV18; j_gene: TRBJ2-3; abundance: -; CDR3aa: CASSPYLGQRTDTQYF
v_gene: TRBV5-4; j_gene: TRBJ2-5; abundance: -; CDR3aa: CASSLKDSGQETQYF
v_gene: TRBV7-6; j_gene: TRBJ2-3; abundance: -; CDR3aa: CASSSLRGDTQYF
v_gene: TRBV15; j_gene: TRBJ1-4; abundance: -; CDR3aa: CATSRDRGPEATNEKLFF
v_gene: TRBV5-1; j_gene: TRBJ2-5; abundance: -; CDR3aa: CASSWGTSGGQETQYF
v_gene: TRBV27; j_gene: TRBJ2-3; abundance: -; CDR3aa: CASQGSNTDTQYF
v_gene: TRBV9; j_gene: TRBJ2-4; abundance: once; CDR3aa: CASSVAPGGGKNIQYF
v_gene: TRBV7-2; j_gene: TRBJ1-3; abundance: -; CDR3aa: CASSLQGTDSGNTIYF
v_gene: TRBV5-6; j_gene: TRBJ1-1; abundance: -; CDR3aa: CASSFGRDRYSNTEAFF
v_gene: TRBV9; j_gene: TRBJ1-1; abundance: -; CDR3aa: CASSAIPGGGTEAFF
v_gene: TRBV5-1; j_gene: TRBJ2-7; abundance: -; CDR3aa: CASSLATQGAGEQYF